This T cell receptor (beta chain) appears in the sequencing data of a study of beta chain features in type 1 diabetes. J was trimmed by 4 bases and V by 1 base; bases with no gene match: 9. The germline CDR1 and CDR2 sequences are SGHTA and FQGTGA. The CDR3 is made up of 16 amino acids. The investigators reverse transcribed all of the isolated RNA, so they sequenced expressed TCRB transcripts. Profiling relied on immunoSEQ multiplex PCR, and the TCRdb table lists in-frame clones only, not all of them. This sample has roughly 45,000 clones, with roughly 50% found just once. What was sequenced was stem cell memory CD4+ T cells from blood. The TCR was taken from a woman aged 25 to 45 in good health. This chain links TRBV7-3 with TRBJ2-5; 7 bases are a match to TRBD2. CDR3 region: CASSLSSPGGGETQYF. As DNA, the CDR3 is TGTGCCAGCAGCTTAAGTTCTCCGGGCGGGGGAGAGACCCAGTACTTC. Supplemented by reference TRBV7-3 and TRBJ2-5, the full variable domain reads GAGVSQTPSNKVTEKGKYVELRCDPISGHTALYWYRQSLGQGPEFLIYFQGTGAADDSGLPNDRFFAVRPEGSVSTLKIQRTERGDSAVYLCASSLSSPGGGETQYFGPGTRLLVL.